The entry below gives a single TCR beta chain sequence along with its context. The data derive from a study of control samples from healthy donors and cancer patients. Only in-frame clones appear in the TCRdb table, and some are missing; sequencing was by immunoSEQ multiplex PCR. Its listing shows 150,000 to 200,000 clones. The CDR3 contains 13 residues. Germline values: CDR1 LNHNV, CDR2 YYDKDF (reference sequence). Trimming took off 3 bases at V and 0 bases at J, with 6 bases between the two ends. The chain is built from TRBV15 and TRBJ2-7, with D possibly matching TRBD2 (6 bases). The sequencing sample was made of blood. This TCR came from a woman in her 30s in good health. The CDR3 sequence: CATSRGLSYEQYF. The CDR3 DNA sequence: TGTGCCACCAGCAGGGGACTCTCCTACGAGCAGTACTTC.